This T cell receptor (beta chain) is from a study of regulatory T cells in long-lasting Graves disease. About the study: Less than 3 months of antithyroid drugs had been taken by newly diagnosed Graves' patients.

This clonotype was detected ten times or more. Its cognate antigen is unknown. Germline V lookup: CDR1 ENHRY, CDR2 SYGVKD. The length of the CDR3 is 14 residues. Losses at the gene ends were 8 bases for V and 8 bases for J; bases not matched to a gene: 10. Researchers made TCR beta libraries by using iRepertoire HTBI primers and running Arm-PCR on CDR3 regions. In the original workflow: Across all samples, just over 60 TRBV segments and around 14 TRBJ segments were identified. From the multiplex PCR reads, TCRdb called clonotypes with MiXCR, one entry per CDR3 protein. The V and J calls here are based on TCRdb, not the publication. The sample lists 400,000 to 500,000 distinct CDR3 sequences, roughly 17% occurring once. Overall study findings and caveats: Persistent disease samples used TRBV28, TRBJ1-2 and TRBJ2-5 preferentially.

Time point described: newly diagnosed GD, antithyroid drugs for less than 3 months. PBMCs provided the RNA from which the TCR library was made. These data were also filed under a second study, of T cells in Graves' hyperthyroidism and ophthalmopathy.

The sequenced sample was peripheral blood mononuclear cells (PBMCs), obtained at new diagnosis, from a patient treated with antithyroid drugs. The V and J genes are TRBV10-3 and TRBJ2-2; 8 bases align to TRBD2. The receptor was isolated from a young woman with Graves disease. CDR3 nucleotides: TGTGCCATCGCCGCGACGGGAGGGCGGGGGGAGCTGTTTTTT. It specifies CAIAATGGRGELFF.